This is a list of T cell receptor beta chains from one sample in a study of shared clonotypes between healthy human individuals. TCRdb keeps only in-frame clones here, not all; method: immunoSEQ multiplex PCR. Of 450,000 to 550,000 clones in the sample, around 79% are singletons; the top ten hold approximately 12%. Sequencing was done on a sample of PBMCs. These receptors were collected from a woman aged 40 to 49 in good health. Some clones in this sample may be carry-over from other donors' samples. CDR3s include the opening cysteine and the closing phenylalanine or tryptophan. The D gene is left open where the match is weak. Clone size appears in some rows only: once, few, many, or a class for an expanded clone.

TRBV30,-,13,TRBD1,TRBJ1-6,CAWNRGYNSPLHF,TGTGCCTGGAACAGGGGGTATAATTCACCCCTCCACTTT
TRBV28,-,13,-,TRBJ1-5,CASSPGLSQPQHF,TGTGCCAGCAGTCCAGGACTGTCCCAGCCCCAGCATTTT
TRBV2,few,12,-,TRBJ2-7,CACGGNGYEQYF,TGTGCCTGTGGGGGGAATGGTTACGAGCAGTACTTC
TRBV19,-,14,-,TRBJ2-1,CASSIGLAYNEQFF,TGTGCCAGTAGTATAGGACTAGCCTACAATGAGCAGTTCTTC
TRBV4-2,-,15,-,TRBJ1-5,CASSQEGAGDQPQHF,TGTGCCAGCAGCCAAGAGGGTGCAGGGGACCAGCCCCAGCATTTT
TRBV6-4,few,14,-,TRBJ1-4,CASSAQPEGEKLFF,TGTGCCAGCAGTGCCCAGCCGGAGGGAGAAAAACTGTTTTTT
TRBV2,many,15,-,TRBJ1-5,CASSEARGAGQPQHF,TGTGCCAGCAGTGAAGCGCGGGGCGCGGGGCAGCCCCAGCATTTT
TRBV4-3,-,13,-,TRBJ2-4,CASSQDQAAIQYF,TGCGCCAGCAGCCAAGACCAAGCGGCCATTCAGTACTTC
TRBV6-1,-,13,-,TRBJ2-7,CASSDTGAYEQYF,TGTGCCAGCAGTGATACGGGGGCCTACGAGCAGTACTTC
TRBV25-1,-,17,-,TRBJ2-7,CASSESRLGGVAYEQYF,TGTGCCAGCAGTGAATCAAGATTAGGTGGGGTCGCCTACGAGCAGTACTTC
TRBV19,-,15,-,TRBJ1-4,CASNTRAEPNEKLFF,TGTGCCAGTAACACCCGGGCGGAGCCTAATGAAAAACTGTTTTTT
TRBV30,-,15,TRBD1,TRBJ2-7,CAWTKGTVHYYEQYF,TGTGCCTGGACGAAGGGGACAGTCCATTACTACGAGCAGTACTTC
TRBV6-1,-,14,-,TRBJ1-2,CASKPPGQRYGYTF,TGTGCCAGCAAACCACCGGGACAACGCTATGGCTACACCTTC
TRBV29-1,-,14,-,TRBJ1-3,CSVDLDNSGNTIYF,TGCAGCGTTGACCTCGACAACTCTGGAAACACCATATATTTT
TRBV2,-,13,-,TRBJ1-1,CASSESGWGEAFF,TGTGCCAGCAGTGAATCCGGGTGGGGTGAAGCTTTCTTT
TRBV6-6,-,12,-,TRBJ2-1,CASSPGDNEQFF,TGTGCCAGCAGTCCAGGGGACAATGAGCAGTTCTTC
TRBV5-1,-,15,TRBD2,TRBJ2-7,CASSLELAGYYEQYF,TGCGCCAGCAGCTTGGAGTTAGCGGGATACTACGAGCAGTACTTC
TRBV7-9,-,12,-,TRBJ2-3,CASSPHGDTQYF,TGTGCCAGCAGTCCCCATGGAGATACGCAGTATTTT
TRBV19,once,15,-,TRBJ2-1,CASLRPGPIWDEQFF,TGTGCCAGCTTACGGCCGGGCCCTATTTGGGATGAGCAGTTCTTC
TRBV7-3,-,14,TRBD1,TRBJ2-7,CASSRDSSSYEQYF,TGTGCCAGCAGCCGGGACAGTTCTTCCTACGAGCAGTACTTC
TRBV27,-,13,-,TRBJ2-7,CASSLSGSYEQYF,TGTGCCAGCAGTTTGTCGGGTTCCTACGAGCAGTACTTC
TRBV6-6,few,15,-,TRBJ2-1,CASSYRGSWANEQFF,TGTGCCAGCAGTTACAGGGGATCCTGGGCCAATGAGCAGTTCTTC
TRBV27,-,12,-,TRBJ2-3,CASSFESITQYF,TGTGCCAGCAGTTTTGAAAGTATAACGCAGTATTTT
TRBV6-6,-,13,-,TRBJ2-5,CASTPAGQETQYF,TGTGCCAGCACCCCCGCCGGCCAAGAGACCCAGTACTTC
TRBV4-1,-,16,-,TRBJ2-7,CASSQEWGREPYEQYF,TGCGCCAGCAGCCAAGAGTGGGGCAGGGAACCCTACGAGCAGTACTTC
TRBV4-3,-,17,TRBD1,TRBJ2-3,CASSQVPPGQGADTQYF,TGCGCCAGCAGCCAAGTACCGCCCGGACAGGGGGCGGATACGCAGTATTTT